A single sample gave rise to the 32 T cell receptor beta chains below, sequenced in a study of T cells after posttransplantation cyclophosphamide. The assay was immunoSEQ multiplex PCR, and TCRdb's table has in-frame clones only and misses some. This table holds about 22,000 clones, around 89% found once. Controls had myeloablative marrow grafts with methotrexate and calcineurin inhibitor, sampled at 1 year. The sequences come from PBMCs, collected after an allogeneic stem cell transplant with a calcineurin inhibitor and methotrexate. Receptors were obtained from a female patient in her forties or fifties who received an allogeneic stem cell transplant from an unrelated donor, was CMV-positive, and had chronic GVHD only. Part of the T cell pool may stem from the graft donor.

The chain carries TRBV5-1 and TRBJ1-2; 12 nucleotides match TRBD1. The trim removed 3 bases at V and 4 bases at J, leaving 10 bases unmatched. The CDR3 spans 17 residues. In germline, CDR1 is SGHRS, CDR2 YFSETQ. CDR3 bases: TGCGCCAGCAGCTCCGGGACAGGGGGCTTTCTCGTCTATGGCTACACCTTC. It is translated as CASSSGTGGFLVYGYTF.

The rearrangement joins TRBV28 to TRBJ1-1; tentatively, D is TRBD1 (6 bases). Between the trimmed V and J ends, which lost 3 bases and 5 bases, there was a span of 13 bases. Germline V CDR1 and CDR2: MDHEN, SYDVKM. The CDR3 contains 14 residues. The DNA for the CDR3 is TGTGCCAGCAGTTTTTTAGGGGGTAAGACTGAAGCTTTCTTT. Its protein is CASSFLGGKTEAFF.

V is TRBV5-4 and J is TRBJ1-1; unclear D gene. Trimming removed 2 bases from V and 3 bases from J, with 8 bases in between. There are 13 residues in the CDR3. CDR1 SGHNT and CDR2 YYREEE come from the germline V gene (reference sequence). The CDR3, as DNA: TGTGCCAGCAGCTTTTCCAGCGACACTGAAGCTTTCTTT. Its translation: CASSFSSDTEAFF.

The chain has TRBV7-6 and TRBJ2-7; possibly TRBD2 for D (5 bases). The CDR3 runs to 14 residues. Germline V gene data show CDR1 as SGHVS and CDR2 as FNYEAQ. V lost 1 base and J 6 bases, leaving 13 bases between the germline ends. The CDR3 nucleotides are TGTGCCAGCAGCTTAGATGGGCGGGTACGCGAGCAGTACTTC. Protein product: CASSLDGRVREQYF.

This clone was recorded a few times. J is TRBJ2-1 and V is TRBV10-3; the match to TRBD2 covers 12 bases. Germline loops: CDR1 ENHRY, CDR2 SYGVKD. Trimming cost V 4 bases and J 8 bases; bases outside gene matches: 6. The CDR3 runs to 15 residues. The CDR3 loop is CAISVGLAGTDEQFF. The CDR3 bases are TGTGCCATCAGTGTTGGACTAGCGGGAACGGATGAGCAGTTCTTC.

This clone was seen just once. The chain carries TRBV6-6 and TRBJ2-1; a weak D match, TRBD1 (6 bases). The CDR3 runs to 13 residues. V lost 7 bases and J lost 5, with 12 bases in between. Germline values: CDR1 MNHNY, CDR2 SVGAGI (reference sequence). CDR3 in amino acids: CASKWTDNNEQFF. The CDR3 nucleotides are TGTGCCAGCAAATGGACAGATAACAATGAGCAGTTCTTC.

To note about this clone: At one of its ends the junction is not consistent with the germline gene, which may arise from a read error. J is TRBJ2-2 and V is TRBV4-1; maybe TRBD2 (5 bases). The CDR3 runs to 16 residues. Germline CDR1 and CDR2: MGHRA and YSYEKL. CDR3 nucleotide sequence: TGCGCCAGCAGCCAAGGGAAGGGTCGGGTCACCGGGGAGCCGTTTTTT. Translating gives CASSQGKGRVTGEPFF.

CDR3 coding DNA: TGTGCCAGCAGCGTACTCCCCGGGACTAGCGGGAGTTCGCAGGAGACCCAGTACTTC. This encodes CASSVLPGTSGSSQETQYF. This chain joins TRBV9 and TRBJ2-5, with 14 nucleotides matching TRBD2. The germline CDR1 and CDR2 sequences are SGDLS and YYNGEE. The CDR3 length is 19 residues. Trimming took 1 base from V and 5 from J; bases not matched to a gene: 13.

The CDR3 spells CASSAAGGYTEAFF. The CDR3 nucleotides read TGTGCCAGCAGTGCAGCAGGGGGATACACTGAAGCTTTCTTT. The V and J genes are TRBV28 and TRBJ1-1; TRBD1 matches at 7 bases. J lost 3 bases, V lost 5 bases, and 6 bases had no gene match. CDR1 and CDR2 from the germline V gene are MDHEN and SYDVKM. This CDR3 comprises 14 residues.

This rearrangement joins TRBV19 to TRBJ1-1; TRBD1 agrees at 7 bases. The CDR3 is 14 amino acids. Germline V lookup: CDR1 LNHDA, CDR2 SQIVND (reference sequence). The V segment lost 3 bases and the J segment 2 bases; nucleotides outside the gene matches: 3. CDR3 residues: CASSMGQLNTEAFF. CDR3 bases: TGTGCCAGTAGTATGGGACAGCTAAACACTGAAGCTTTCTTT.

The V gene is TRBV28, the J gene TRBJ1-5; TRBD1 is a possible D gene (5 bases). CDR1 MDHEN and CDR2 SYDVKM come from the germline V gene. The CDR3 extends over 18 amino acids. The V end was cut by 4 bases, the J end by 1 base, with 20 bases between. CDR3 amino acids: CASSSIRGGTESNQPQHF. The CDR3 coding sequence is TGTGCCAGCAGTTCTATAAGAGGAGGGACGGAAAGCAATCAGCCCCAGCATTTT.

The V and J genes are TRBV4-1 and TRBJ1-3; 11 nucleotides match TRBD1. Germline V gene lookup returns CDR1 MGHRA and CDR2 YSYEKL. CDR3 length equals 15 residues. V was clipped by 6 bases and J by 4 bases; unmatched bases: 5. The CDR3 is CASRMDRGPGNTIYF. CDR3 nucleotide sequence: TGCGCCAGCAGGATGGACAGGGGGCCCGGAAACACCATATATTTT.

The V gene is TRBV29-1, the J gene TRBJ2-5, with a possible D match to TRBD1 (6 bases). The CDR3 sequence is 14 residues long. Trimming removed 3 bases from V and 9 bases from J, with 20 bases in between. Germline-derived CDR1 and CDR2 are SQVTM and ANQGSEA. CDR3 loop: CSVDGGYGEGAQYF. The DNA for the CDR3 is TGCAGCGTTGATGGGGGCTATGGGGAAGGGGCCCAGTACTTC.

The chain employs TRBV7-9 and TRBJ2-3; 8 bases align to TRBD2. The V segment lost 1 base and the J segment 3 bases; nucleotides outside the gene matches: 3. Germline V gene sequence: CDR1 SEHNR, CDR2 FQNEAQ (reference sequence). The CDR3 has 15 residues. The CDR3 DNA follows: TGTGCCAGCAGCTTAGATCGGGGGGGGACAGATACGCAGTATTTT. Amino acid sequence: CASSLDRGGTDTQYF.

CDR3 in amino acids: CASSSNRGTEAFF. CDR3 DNA: TGTGCCAGCAGCTCCAACAGGGGCACTGAAGCTTTCTTT. The rearrangement uses TRBV7-3 and TRBJ1-1; TRBD1 matches at 7 bases. This CDR3 region has 13 residues. The germline V gene has CDR1 SGHTA and CDR2 FQGTGA. Trimming took 4 bases from V and 4 from J; bases not matched to a gene: 3.

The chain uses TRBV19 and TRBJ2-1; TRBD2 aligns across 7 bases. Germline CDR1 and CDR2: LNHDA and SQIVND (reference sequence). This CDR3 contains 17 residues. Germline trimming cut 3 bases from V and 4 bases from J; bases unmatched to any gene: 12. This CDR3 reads CASSISGSSLLYNEQFF. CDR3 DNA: TGTGCCAGTAGTATTAGCGGGTCTTCGCTACTATACAATGAGCAGTTCTTC.

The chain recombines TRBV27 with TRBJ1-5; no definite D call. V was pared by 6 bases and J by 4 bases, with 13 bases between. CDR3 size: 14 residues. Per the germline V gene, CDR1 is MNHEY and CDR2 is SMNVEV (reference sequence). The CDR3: CASSLGVGNQPQHF. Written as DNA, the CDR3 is TGTGCCAGCAGCCTCGGGGTGGGAAATCAGCCCCAGCATTTT.

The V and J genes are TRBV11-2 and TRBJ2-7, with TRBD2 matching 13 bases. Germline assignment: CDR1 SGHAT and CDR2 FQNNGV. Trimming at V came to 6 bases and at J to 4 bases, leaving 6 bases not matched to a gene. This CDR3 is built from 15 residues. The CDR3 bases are TGTGCCAGCAGTTCCGGACTAGCGGGGGAATACGAGCAGTACTTC. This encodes CASSSGLAGEYEQYF. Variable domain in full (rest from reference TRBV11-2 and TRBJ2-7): EAGVAQSPRYKIIEKRQSVAFWCNPISGHATLYWYQQILGQGPKLLIQFQNNGVVDDSQLPKDRFSAERLKGVDSTLKIQPAKLEDSAVYLCASSSGLAGEYEQYFGPGTRLTVT.

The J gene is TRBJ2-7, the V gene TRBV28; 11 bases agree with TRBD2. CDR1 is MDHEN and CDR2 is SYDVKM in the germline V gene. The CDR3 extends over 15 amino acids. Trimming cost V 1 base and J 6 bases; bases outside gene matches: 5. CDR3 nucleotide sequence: TGTGCCAGCAGTTTATTAGCGGGAGGGGAGCTCGAGCAGTACTTC. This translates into CASSLLAGGELEQYF.

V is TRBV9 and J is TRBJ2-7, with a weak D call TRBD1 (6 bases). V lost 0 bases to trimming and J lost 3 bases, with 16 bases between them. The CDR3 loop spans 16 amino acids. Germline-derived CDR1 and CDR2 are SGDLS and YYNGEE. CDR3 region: CASSVDDGTSSYEQYF. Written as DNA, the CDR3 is TGTGCCAGCAGCGTAGATGATGGGACATCAAGCTACGAGCAGTACTTC.

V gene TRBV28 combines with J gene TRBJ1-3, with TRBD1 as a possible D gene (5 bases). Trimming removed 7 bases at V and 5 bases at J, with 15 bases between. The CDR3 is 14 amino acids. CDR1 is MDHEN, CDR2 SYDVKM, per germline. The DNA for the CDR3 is TGTGCCAGCATTAACGTGGGACTAAGAAACACCATATATTTT. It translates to CASINVGLRNTIYF.

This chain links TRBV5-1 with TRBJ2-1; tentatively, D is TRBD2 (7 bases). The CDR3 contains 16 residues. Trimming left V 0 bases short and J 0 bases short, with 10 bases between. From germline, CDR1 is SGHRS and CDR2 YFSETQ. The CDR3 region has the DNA TGCGCCAGCAGCTTGGAGGCGGGGGCCTCCTACAATGAGCAGTTCTTC. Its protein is CASSLEAGASYNEQFF.

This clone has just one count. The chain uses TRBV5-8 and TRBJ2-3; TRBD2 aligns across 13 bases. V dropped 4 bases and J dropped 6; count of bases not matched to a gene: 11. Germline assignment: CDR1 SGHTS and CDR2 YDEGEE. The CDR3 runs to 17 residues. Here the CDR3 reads CASSPGLAGAGVDTQYF. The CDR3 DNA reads TGTGCCAGCAGCCCAGGACTAGCGGGAGCGGGAGTGGATACGCAGTATTTT.

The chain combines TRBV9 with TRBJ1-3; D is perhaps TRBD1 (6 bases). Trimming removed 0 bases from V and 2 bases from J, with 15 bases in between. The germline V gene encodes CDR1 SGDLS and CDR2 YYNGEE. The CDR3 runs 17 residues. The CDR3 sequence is CASSVGLNRETGNTIYF. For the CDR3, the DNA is TGTGCCAGCAGCGTAGGCCTTAACAGGGAAACTGGAAACACCATATATTTT.

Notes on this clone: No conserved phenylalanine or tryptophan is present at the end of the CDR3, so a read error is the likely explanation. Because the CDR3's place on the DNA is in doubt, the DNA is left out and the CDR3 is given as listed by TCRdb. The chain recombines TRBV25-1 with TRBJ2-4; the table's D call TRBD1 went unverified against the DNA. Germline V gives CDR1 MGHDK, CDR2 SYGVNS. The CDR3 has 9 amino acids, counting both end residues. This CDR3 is CASSGTRSP.

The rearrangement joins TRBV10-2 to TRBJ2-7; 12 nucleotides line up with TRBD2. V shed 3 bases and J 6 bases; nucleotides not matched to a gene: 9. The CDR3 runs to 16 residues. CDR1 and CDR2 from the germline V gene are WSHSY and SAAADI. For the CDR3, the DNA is TGCGCCAGCAGTGACCCCGCGACTAGCGGGAGTCGCGAGCAGTACTTC. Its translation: CASSDPATSGSREQYF.

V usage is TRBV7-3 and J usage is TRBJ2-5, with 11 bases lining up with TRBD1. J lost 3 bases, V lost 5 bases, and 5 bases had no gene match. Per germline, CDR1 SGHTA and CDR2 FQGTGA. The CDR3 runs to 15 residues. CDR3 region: CASSRWGQGEETQYF. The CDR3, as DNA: TGTGCCAGCAGCCGGTGGGGACAGGGGGAAGAGACCCAGTACTTC.

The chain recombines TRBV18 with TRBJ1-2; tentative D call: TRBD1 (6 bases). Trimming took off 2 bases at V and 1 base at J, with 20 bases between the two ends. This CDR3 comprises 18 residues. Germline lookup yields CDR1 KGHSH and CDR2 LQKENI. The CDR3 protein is CASSPRATGKVDNYGYTF. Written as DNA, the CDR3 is TGTGCCAGCTCACCAAGGGCAACAGGGAAAGTAGATAACTATGGCTACACCTTC.

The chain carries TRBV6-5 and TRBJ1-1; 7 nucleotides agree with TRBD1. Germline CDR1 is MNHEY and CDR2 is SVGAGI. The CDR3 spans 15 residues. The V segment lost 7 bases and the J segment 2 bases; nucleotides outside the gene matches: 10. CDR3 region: CASTLDRTLNTEAFF. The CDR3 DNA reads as TGTGCCAGCACCTTGGACAGGACTTTAAACACTGAAGCTTTCTTT.

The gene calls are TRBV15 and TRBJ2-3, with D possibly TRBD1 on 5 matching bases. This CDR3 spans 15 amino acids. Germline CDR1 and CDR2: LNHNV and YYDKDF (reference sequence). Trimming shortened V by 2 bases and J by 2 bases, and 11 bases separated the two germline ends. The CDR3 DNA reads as TGTGCCACCAGCAGACAGGGTGGGGCCACAGATACGCAGTATTTT. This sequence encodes CATSRQGGATDTQYF.

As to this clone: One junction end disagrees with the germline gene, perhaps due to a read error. CDR3 amino acids: CASRLIRGRDYGQYF. CDR3 DNA sequence: TGTGCCAGCAGACTCATCAGGGGGCGCGACTACGGGCAGTACTTC. This rearrangement joins TRBV2 to TRBJ2-7, with 8 bases aligning to TRBD1. CDR1 SNHLY and CDR2 FYNNEI come from the germline V gene. CDR3 size: 15 residues.

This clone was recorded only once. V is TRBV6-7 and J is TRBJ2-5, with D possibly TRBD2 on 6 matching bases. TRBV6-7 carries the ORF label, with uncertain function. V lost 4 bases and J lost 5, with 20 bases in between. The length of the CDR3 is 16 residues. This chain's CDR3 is CASSSLTGDRWETQYF. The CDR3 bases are TGTGCCAGCAGTTCACTTACGGGAGATAGGTGGGAGACCCAGTACTTC.